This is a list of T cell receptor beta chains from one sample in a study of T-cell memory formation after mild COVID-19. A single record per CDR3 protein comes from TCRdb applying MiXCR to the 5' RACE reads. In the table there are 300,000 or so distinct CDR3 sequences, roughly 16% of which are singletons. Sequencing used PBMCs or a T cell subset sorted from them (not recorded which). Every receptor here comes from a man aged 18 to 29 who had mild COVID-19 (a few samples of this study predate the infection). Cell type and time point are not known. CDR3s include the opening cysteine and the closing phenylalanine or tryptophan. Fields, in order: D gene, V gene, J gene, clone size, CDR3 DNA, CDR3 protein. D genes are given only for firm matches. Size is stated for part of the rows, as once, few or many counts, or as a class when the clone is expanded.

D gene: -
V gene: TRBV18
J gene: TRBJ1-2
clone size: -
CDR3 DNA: TGTGCCAGCTCACGGCCCTCGTTGAGGGCCTATGGCTACACCTTC
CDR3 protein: CASSRPSLRAYGYTF

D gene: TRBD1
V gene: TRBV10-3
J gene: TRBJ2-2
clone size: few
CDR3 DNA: TGTGCCATCAGTGAGTCAAGGACAGGGAAAACCGGGGAGCTGTTTTTT
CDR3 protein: CAISESRTGKTGELFF

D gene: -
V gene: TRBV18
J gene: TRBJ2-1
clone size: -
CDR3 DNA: TGTGCCAGTTCAGAAAGCAATGAGCAGTTCTTC
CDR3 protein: CASSESNEQFF

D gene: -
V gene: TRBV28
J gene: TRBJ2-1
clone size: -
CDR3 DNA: TGTGCCAGCACGAAGCGGAATGAGCAGTTCTTC
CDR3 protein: CASTKRNEQFF

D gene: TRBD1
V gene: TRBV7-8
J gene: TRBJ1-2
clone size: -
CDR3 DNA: TGTGCCAGCAGTCACGACAGGGGGCTCTATGGCTACACCTTC
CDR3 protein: CASSHDRGLYGYTF

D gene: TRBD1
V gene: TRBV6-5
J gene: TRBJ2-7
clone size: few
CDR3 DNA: TGTGCCAGCAGAGTTACTCGGGACAGGGTCTACGAGCAGTACTTC
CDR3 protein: CASRVTRDRVYEQYF

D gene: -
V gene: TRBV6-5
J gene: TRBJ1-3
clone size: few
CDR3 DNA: TGTGCCAGCAGCCCTGGACAGTTCTCTGGAAACACCATATATTTT
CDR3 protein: CASSPGQFSGNTIYF

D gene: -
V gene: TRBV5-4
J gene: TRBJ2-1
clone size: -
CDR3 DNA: TGTGCCAGCAGCCCACCCGGGAAAGGATACAATGAGCAGTTCTTC
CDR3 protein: CASSPPGKGYNEQFF

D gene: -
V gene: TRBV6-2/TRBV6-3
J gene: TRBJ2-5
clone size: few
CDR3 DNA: TGTGCCAGCAGTCCCCCCGTGGCTGGAGAGACCCAGTACTTC
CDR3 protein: CASSPPVAGETQYF

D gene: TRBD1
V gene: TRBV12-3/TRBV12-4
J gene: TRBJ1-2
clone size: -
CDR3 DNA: TGTGCCAGCAGGTTTACAGGGGGCAATGGCTACACCTTC
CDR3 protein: CASRFTGGNGYTF

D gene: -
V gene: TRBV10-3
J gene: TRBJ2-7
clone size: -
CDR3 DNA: TGTGCCACCTATTCCGGGACCACCAACTCCTACGAGCAGTACTTC
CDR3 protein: CATYSGTTNSYEQYF

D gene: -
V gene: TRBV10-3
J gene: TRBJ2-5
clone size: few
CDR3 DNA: TGTGCCATCAGCTCAGGGGATCAGGAGACCCAGTACTTC
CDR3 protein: CAISSGDQETQYF

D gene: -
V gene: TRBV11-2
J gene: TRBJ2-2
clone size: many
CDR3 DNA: TGTGCCAGCAGCGGCGCGTCGCGCACCGGGGAGCTGTTTTTT
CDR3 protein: CASSGASRTGELFF

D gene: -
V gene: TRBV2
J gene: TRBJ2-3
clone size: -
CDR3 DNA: TGTGCCAGCAACGATCGCACAGATACGCAGTATTTT
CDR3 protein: CASNDRTDTQYF

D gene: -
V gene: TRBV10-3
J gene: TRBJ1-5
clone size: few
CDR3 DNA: TGTGCCATCAGTGAGTTCGGCGGGGGCCATCAGCCCCAGCATTTT
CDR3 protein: CAISEFGGGHQPQHF

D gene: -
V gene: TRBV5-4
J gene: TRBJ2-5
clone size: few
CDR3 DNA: TGTGCCAGCAGCATCGGACAGTCGGGGACCCAGTACTTC
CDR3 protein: CASSIGQSGTQYF

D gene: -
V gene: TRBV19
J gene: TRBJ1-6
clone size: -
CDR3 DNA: TGTGCCAGTAGCTCCCCGAGGGGACCCCTCCACTTT
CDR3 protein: CASSSPRGPLHF

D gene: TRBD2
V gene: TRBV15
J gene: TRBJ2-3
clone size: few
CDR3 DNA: TGTGCCACCAGCAGACTAGCGGGGAGCTCAGATACGCAGTATTTT
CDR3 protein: CATSRLAGSSDTQYF

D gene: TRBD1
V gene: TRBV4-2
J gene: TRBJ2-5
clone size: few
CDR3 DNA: TGTGCCAGCAGCCAACCTCCGGGACAGGGGGCTTACCAAGAGACCCAGTACTTC
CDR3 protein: CASSQPPGQGAYQETQYF

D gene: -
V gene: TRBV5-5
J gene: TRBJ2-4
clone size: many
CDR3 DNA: TGTGCCAGCAGCTTGATCGCGGGAATGCGGGGTCCCAAAAACATTCAGTACTTC
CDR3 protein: CASSLIAGMRGPKNIQYF

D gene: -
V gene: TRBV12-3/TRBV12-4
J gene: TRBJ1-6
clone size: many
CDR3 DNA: TGTGCCAGCAGTTTTATCCATTCACCCCTCCACTTT
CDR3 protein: CASSFIHSPLHF

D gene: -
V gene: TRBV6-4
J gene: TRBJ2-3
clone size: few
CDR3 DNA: TGTGCCAGCAGAACACAGGGAACGGGCACAGATACGCAGTATTTT
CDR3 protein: CASRTQGTGTDTQYF

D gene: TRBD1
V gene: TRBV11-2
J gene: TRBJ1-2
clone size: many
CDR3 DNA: TGTGCCAGCAGCTCGATCCGGACAGGGAACTATGGCTACACCTTC
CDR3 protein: CASSSIRTGNYGYTF

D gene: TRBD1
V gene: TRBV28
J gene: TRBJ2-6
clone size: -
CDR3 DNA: TGTGCCGGGTCCGGGACAGGCTCCCCTCTGGGGGCCAACGTCCTGACTTTC
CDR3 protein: CAGSGTGSPLGANVLTF

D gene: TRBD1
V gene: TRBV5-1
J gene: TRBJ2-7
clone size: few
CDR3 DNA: TGCGCCAGCAGCTTGCAGGGGGCTAACTACGAGCAGTACTTC
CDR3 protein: CASSLQGANYEQYF

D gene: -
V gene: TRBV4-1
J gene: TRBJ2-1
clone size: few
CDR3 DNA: TGCGCCAGCAGCCTCTTACGATACAATGAGCAGTTCTTC
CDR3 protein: CASSLLRYNEQFF

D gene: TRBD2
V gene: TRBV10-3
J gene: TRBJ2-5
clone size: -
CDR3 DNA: TGTGCCACCCAGGCACCCGGGGGGGCTAAAGAGACCCAGTACTTC
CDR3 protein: CATQAPGGAKETQYF

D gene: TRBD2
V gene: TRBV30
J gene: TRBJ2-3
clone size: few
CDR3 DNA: TGTGCCTGGAGAGCGGGGGGGGATGCAGATACGCAGTATTTT
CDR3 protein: CAWRAGGDADTQYF

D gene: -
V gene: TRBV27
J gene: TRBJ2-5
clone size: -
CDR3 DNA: TGTGCCAGCAGTTTATCGTCCAGAGAGGGAGAGACCCAGTACTTC
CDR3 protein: CASSLSSREGETQYF

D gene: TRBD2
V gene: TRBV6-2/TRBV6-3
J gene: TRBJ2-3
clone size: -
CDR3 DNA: TGTGCCAGCAGCCTAGCGGGGGGTCGAGATACGCAGTATTTT
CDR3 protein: CASSLAGGRDTQYF

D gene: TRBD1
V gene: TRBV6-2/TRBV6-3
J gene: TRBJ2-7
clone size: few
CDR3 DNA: TGTGCCAGCAGTTACCACCGGGACAGCTCCTACGAGCAGTACTTC
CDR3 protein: CASSYHRDSSYEQYF

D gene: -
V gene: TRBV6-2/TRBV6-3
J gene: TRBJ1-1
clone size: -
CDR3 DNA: TGTGCCAGCAAGCTTCAGGGAGGAGGGACTGAAGCTTTCTTT
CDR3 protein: CASKLQGGGTEAFF

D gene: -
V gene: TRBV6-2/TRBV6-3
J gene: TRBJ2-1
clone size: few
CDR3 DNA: TGTGCCAGCAGTTTACAGTCGAATGAGCAGTTCTTC
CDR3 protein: CASSLQSNEQFF

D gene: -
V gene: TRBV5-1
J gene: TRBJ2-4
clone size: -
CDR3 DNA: TGCGCCAGCAGGGACATCCTAGCCAAAAACATTCAGTACTTC
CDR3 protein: CASRDILAKNIQYF

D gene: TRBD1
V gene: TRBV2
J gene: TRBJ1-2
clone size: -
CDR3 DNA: TGTGCCAGTGGGGGACAGGGTCCATATGGCTACACCTTC
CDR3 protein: CASGGQGPYGYTF

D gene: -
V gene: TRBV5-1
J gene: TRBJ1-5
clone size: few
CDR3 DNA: TGCGCCAGCAGCTTGGGACACTTAAATCAGCCCCAGCATTTT
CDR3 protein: CASSLGHLNQPQHF

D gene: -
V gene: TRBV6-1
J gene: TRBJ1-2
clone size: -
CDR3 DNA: TGTGCCCTGGGCGACTATGGCTACACCTTC
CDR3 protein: CALGDYGYTF

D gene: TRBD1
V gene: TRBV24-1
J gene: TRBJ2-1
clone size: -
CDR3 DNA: TGTGCCACCTCTAAGGGCGGACAGGGCGGCAATGAGCAGTTCTTC
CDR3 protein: CATSKGGQGGNEQFF

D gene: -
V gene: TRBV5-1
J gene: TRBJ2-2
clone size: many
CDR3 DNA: TGCGCCAGCAGCTTGGACCGGGCCGGGGAGCTGTTTTTT
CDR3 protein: CASSLDRAGELFF

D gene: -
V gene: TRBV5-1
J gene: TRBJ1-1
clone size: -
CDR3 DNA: TGCGCCAGCAGCCGCCCCTCGGGAGACACTGAAGCTTTCTTT
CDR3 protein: CASSRPSGDTEAFF